This T cell receptor (beta chain) was found in a study of early T cells in non-severe SARS-CoV-2 infection. The CDR3 is 15 amino acids. Germline V gene data show CDR1 as DFQATT and CDR2 as SNEGSKA (reference sequence). V lost 0 bases, J lost 5 bases, and 8 bases stayed unmatched. cDNA molecules, individually, were tagged with unique molecular identifiers. TCRdb re-derived calls from the 5' RACE reads in MiXCR, one entry per CDR3 protein. The top ten clones hold more than 7.5% of a sample with more than 50,000 distinct CDR3 sequences, approximately 11% of them seen once. This clonotype was picked up many times. Its antigen is unidentified. Overall study results and limits: VDJdb matching, biased toward anti-spike CD8 responses, missed private and CD4 specificities.

This sequence joins TRBV20-1 and TRBJ2-7; 9 nucleotides align to TRBD2. Sequencing input: whole blood. The clonotype originates from an adult who was a healthcare worker with PCR-confirmed SARS-CoV-2 infection or an uninfected control (not recorded which). The CDR3 region has the DNA TGCAGTGCTAGAGACCTAGCGGGGAAGTTCAACGAGCAGTACTTC. This sequence encodes CSARDLAGKFNEQYF.